The T cell receptor beta chain described here comes from a study of shared clonotypes between healthy human individuals. Study information: In total, the donors were two women and a few men aged 18 to 49. Whole-study findings and limits: Naive subsets generally exceeded memory subsets in estimated richness.

Losses at the gene ends were 2 bases for V and 10 bases for J; bases not matched to a gene: 9. CDR1 is SGHTA, CDR2 FQGTGA, per germline. This CDR3 has 15 amino acids. As regards this clone: The antigen is not known.

The protocol was immunoSEQ multiplex PCR, while the TCRdb copy is restricted to in-frame clones and leaves out a portion. The sample shows about 2,500,000 clones, around 94% of them seen only once. The sequence was obtained from a man aged 18 to 29 in good health. This chain connects TRBV7-3 to TRBJ2-1, with 9 positions matching TRBD2. The sequenced material came from naive CD4+ T cells sorted from blood. As to subset: CD45RA+ positively selected. This CDR3 is CASSLGNSGGNEQFF. The CDR3 DNA sequence: TGTGCCAGCAGCTTAGGTAATAGCGGGGGAAACGAGCAGTTCTTC.